This TCR beta chain was sequenced during a study of PD-L1 blockade in urothelial cancer. On the study more broadly: Patients initiated atezolizumab around 2014 at 1,200 mg intravenously every 3 weeks. At 6 weeks and at 3 weeks (second dose) after treatment start, blood was analyzed. Chemotherapy regimens numbering 0 to 3 had been given to patients.

Described time point: peripheral blood 6 weeks after treatment start. TCRdb keeps only in-frame clones here, not all; method: immunoSEQ multiplex PCR. The sample has tens of thousands of clones; about nine tenths are singletons. The CDR3 extends over 13 amino acids. Germline V CDR1 and CDR2: MNHNS, SASEGT. V lost 1 base, J lost 4 bases, and 8 bases lay in between. The TCR originated in a man in his fifties or sixties with urothelial cancer. The rearrangement uses TRBV6-1 and TRBJ2-7, with a possible D match to TRBD1 (5 bases). The starting material was PBMCs, obtained around atezolizumab (anti-PD-L1) treatment. This CDR3 reads CASSEGQTYEQYF. The CDR3 DNA is TGTGCCAGCAGTGAAGGACAGACATACGAGCAGTACTTC.